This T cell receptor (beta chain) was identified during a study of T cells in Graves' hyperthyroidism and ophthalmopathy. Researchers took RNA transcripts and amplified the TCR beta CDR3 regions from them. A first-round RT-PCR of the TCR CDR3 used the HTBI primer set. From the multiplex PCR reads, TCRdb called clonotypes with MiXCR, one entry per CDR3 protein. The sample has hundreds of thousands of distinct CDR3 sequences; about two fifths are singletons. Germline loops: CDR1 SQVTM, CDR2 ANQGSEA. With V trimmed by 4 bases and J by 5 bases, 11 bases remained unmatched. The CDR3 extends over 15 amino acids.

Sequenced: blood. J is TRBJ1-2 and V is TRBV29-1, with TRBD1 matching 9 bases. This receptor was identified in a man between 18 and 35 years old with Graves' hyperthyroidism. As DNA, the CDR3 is TGCAGCGTTGTCGGGACAGGGCGCGGGAGGTATGGCTACACCTTC. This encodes CSVVGTGRGRYGYTF.